The 6 T cell receptor beta chains reported below all come from one sample, sequenced in a study of human T cells and chemical hapten exposure. Each CDR3 protein gets one entry after TCRdb re-called the RACE reads with MiXCR. The repertoire holds about 65,000 distinct CDR3 sequences, with under 7.5% as singletons. The time point: healthy volunteer bleed at 6 weeks. Total RNA extraction was carried out from unfractionated whole blood. The material sequenced was whole blood. These TCRs come from a female donor in good health. Some clones in this sample may be carry-over from other donors' samples.

This clonotype was observed a few times. V usage is TRBV28 and J usage is TRBJ1-1, with D perhaps TRBD1 (6 bases). Between the trimmed V and J ends, which lost 1 base and 6 bases, there was a span of 15 bases. From germline, CDR1 is MDHEN and CDR2 SYDVKM. The CDR3 runs 15 residues. As DNA, the CDR3 is TGTGCCAGCAGTTTATTAGCTGGGGGCGACGCTGAAGCTTTCTTT. Protein product: CASSLLAGGDAEAFF.

This clonotype occurred many times. The chain uses TRBV3-1 and TRBJ2-4; 9 nucleotides line up with TRBD1. Germline trimming cut 4 bases from V and 6 bases from J; bases unmatched to any gene: 7. Per germline, CDR1 LGHDT and CDR2 YNNKEL (reference sequence). The CDR3 loop spans 15 amino acids. Here the CDR3 reads CASSRGQGNGNIQYF. The CDR3 nucleotides are TGTGCCAGCAGCCGGGGACAGGGAAACGGAAACATTCAGTACTTC.

Many counts were recorded for this clonotype. The rearrangement links TRBV5-8 to TRBJ1-4, with D unclear. This CDR3 spans 15 amino acids. Germline V gene data show CDR1 as SGHTS and CDR2 as YDEGEE. Trimming stripped 0 bases from V and 6 bases from J, with 12 bases between. This chain's CDR3 is CASSLEYAGDEKLFF. CDR3 nucleotide sequence: TGTGCCAGCAGCTTGGAGTACGCCGGGGATGAAAAACTGTTTTTT.

This clonotype was counted ten times or more. V is TRBV20-1 and J is TRBJ2-7; D is unclear. The CDR3 covers 11 residues. Germline CDR1 and CDR2: DFQATT and SNEGSKA (reference sequence). The CDR3 DNA sequence: TGCAGCCTTTCAGAAGGCTACGAGCAGTACTTC. It is translated as CSLSEGYEQYF.

The chain links TRBV5-6 to TRBJ1-6, with D possibly TRBD1 on 6 matching bases. Trimming shortened V by 1 base and J by 2 bases, and 10 bases separated the two germline ends. The CDR3 runs 16 residues. Germline loops: CDR1 SGHDT, CDR2 YYEEEE. CDR3 sequence: CASSLRDNTYNSPLHF. CDR3 sequence (DNA): TGTGCCAGCAGCTTGCGGGACAACACCTATAATTCACCCCTCCACTTT.

The rearrangement uses TRBV6-5 and TRBJ2-3, with D unclear. The V end lost 0 bases, the J end lost 0 bases, and 16 bases lay between the germline ends. The CDR3 is 18 amino acids. Germline-derived CDR1 and CDR2 are MNHEY and SVGAGI. The CDR3 sequence: CASSYSFGGSLSTDTQYF. In DNA, the CDR3 is TGTGCCAGCAGTTACTCGTTTGGTGGCAGCCTTAGCACAGATACGCAGTATTTT.